This TCR beta chain appears in the sequencing data of a study of blood T cell repertoires in COVID-19. Looking at the study overall: Both acute and convalescent COVID-19 samples were obtained from the United States, Italy and Spain. PBMCs, B-cell-depleted T cells, or T cells were the source of the cDNA or gDNA that made up the material.

Original data processing: Amplification of reference gene primers provided the estimated nucleated cell counts. This table comes from immunoSEQ multiplex PCR, and its TCRdb copy is limited to in-frame clones, with some not included. The DNA gave D and trimming, while V, J and clone size come from that table. The table includes some 86,000 clones, roughly 88% detected once. The V gene's germline CDR1 is SNHLY and CDR2 FYNNEI. The CDR3 loop spans 15 amino acids. Trimming took 6 bases from V and 3 from J; bases not matched to a gene: 8. V and J are TRBV2 and TRBJ2-1; 7 nucleotides match TRBD1. This TCR came from an elderly woman with active or convalescent COVID-19. Sequencing input: peripheral blood. In DNA form, the CDR3 reads TGTGCCAGCAGGAAGGACAGGAACAGCTACAATGAGCAGTTCTTC. It is translated as CASRKDRNSYNEQFF.